The clone carrying this T cell receptor beta chain was picked up one time. Its specificity is not known. The data were produced by immunoSEQ multiplex PCR, yet TCRdb's version contains in-frame clones alone and is incomplete. This sample has tens of thousands of clones; approximately 66% occur once, and the top ten carry under 5%. The sample is drawn from a study of radiotherapy plus CTLA-4 blockade in lung cancer. Focal radiation plus CTLA-4 blockade with ipilimumab was given to patients with chemo-refractory metastatic non-small-cell lung cancer. Study-level results: Blood saw expansion of tumor-derived TCR clones after radiotherapy plus ipilimumab.

The length of the CDR3 is 14 residues. V was pared by 4 bases and J by 2 bases, with 3 bases of the junction left unmatched. CDR1 is MNHEY and CDR2 is SMNVEV in the germline V gene (reference sequence). The sequence was obtained from a human donor with non-small cell lung cancer who had stable disease on radiotherapy plus ipilimumab. The sample here was peripheral blood, taken from a patient treated with radiotherapy plus ipilimumab. The chain is built from TRBV27 and TRBJ2-7; 9 nucleotides align to TRBD1. CDR3 coding DNA: TGTGCCAGCAGTTCCGGGACAGGGCCCTACGAGCAGTACTTC. This sequence encodes CASSSGTGPYEQYF.